Below are 17 T cell receptor beta chains sequenced from a single sample in a study of cytomegalovirus exposure and HLA in healthy donors. In the PCR, 60 Vbeta and 13 Jbeta primers were used. Clones were read by immunoSEQ multiplex PCR, and TCRdb kept only the in-frame ones, dropping some. The table records fewer than 250,000 clones, about 79% of them present only once. The sample consisted of PBMCs. All receptors come from a male donor in good health and CMV-seronegative.

The rearrangement joins TRBV19 to TRBJ1-2; tentative D call: TRBD1 (5 bases). This CDR3 region has 12 residues. Germline V gene data show CDR1 as LNHDA and CDR2 as SQIVND (reference sequence). V was clipped by 11 bases and J by 8 bases, with 18 bases between them. The DNA of the CDR3 is TGTGCCCGCCAGGGTTGGTCTAGGGGCTACACCTTC. This sequence encodes CARQGWSRGYTF.

The gene calls are TRBV5-1 and TRBJ2-5; a weak D match, TRBD2 (6 bases). V was clipped by 4 bases and J by 5 bases, with 12 bases between them. This CDR3 is 13 amino acids long. CDR1 and CDR2 (germline): SGHRS, YFSETQ. This chain's CDR3 is CASSGGPGETQYF. CDR3 DNA: TGCGCCAGCAGCGGAGGGCCTGGGGAGACCCAGTACTTC. Combining the CDR3 with reference TRBV5-1 and TRBJ2-5 gives the whole variable domain KAGVTQTPRYLIKTRGQQVTLSCSPISGHRSVSWYQQTPGQGLQFLFEYFSETQRNKGNFPGRFSGRQFSNSRSEMNVSTLELGDSALYLCASSGGPGETQYFGPGTRLLVL.

The genes are TRBV30 and TRBJ2-7; 14 bases are shared with TRBD2. CDR1 is GTSNPN, CDR2 SVGIG, per germline (reference sequence). V lost 0 bases and J lost 6; bases outside the gene matches: 4. The CDR3 is 15 residues long. The CDR3 region is CAWSVWTSGRTEQYF. The DNA for the CDR3 is TGTGCCTGGAGTGTATGGACTAGCGGGAGGACCGAGCAGTACTTC.

This chain links TRBV5-4 with TRBJ2-7; a possible D gene is TRBD2 (5 bases). Deletions cut 0 bases from V and 4 bases from J, with 8 bases between. Germline lookup yields CDR1 SGHNT and CDR2 YYREEE (reference sequence). The CDR3 totals 13 residues. CDR3 protein: CASSLARTYEQYF. The CDR3 nucleotides are TGTGCCAGCAGCTTGGCCCGGACTTACGAGCAGTACTTC.

The chain uses TRBV7-2 and TRBJ1-4; possible D gene TRBD1, 5 bases. CDR3 length: 13 residues. Trimming pared 6 bases from V and 8 bases from J, leaving 13 bases between. Germline V gene sequence: CDR1 SGHTA, CDR2 FQGNSA. The CDR3 DNA is TGTGCCAGCAGTAGGGGCAAGGAGGAAAAACTGTTTTTT. This encodes CASSRGKEEKLFF.

The table lists this clone with a count of one. This chain connects TRBV6-5 to TRBJ2-5; D gene ambiguous. Trimming took 6 bases from V and 4 from J, leaving 3 bases between them. The length of the CDR3 is 10 residues. Germline lookup yields CDR1 MNHEY and CDR2 SVGAGI. In DNA, the CDR3 is TGTGCCAGCAGACTAGAGACCCAGTACTTC. This encodes CASRLETQYF.

This chain links TRBV19 with TRBJ1-2, with 10 bases identical to TRBD1. J gave up 4 bases and V 4 bases, and 9 bases lay outside the gene matches. The CDR3 runs 16 residues. In germline, CDR1 is LNHDA, CDR2 SQIVND (reference sequence). The CDR3 here is CASSTQRTGGSYGYTF. CDR3 coding DNA: TGTGCCAGTAGTACCCAACGGACAGGGGGGAGCTATGGCTACACCTTC.

This clone was recorded only once. This chain joins TRBV28 and TRBJ2-7; no clear D. This CDR3 has 14 residues. Germline-derived CDR1 and CDR2 are MDHEN and SYDVKM. V was pared by 7 bases and J by 3 bases, with 16 bases between. This CDR3 reads CASISLSRNYEQYF. The DNA of the CDR3 is TGTGCCAGCATTAGTTTGTCCAGGAACTACGAGCAGTACTTC. Full variable domain (missing parts from reference TRBV28 and TRBJ2-7): DVKVTQSSRYLVKRTGEKVFLECVQDMDHENMFWYRQDPGLGLRLIYFSYDVKMKEKGDIPEGYSVSREKKERFSLILESASTNQTSMYLCASISLSRNYEQYFGPGTRLTVT.

This clone turned up a few times. The junction departs from germline at one end; a sequencing error may be responsible. At the DNA level, this CDR3 is encoded by other sequences in the same sample as well. V is TRBV10-3 and J is TRBJ2-7, with D perhaps TRBD1 (5 bases). Germline loops: CDR1 ENHRY, CDR2 SYGVKD. The CDR3 loop spans 15 amino acids. The DNA for the CDR3 is TGCGCCATCAGTGAGACGAATAGGGGCGATTACGAGCAGTACTTC. Translating it yields CAISETNRGDYEQYF.

This clone was detected once. The chain is built from TRBV27 and TRBJ1-4; a possible D gene is TRBD1 (5 bases). V was trimmed by 3 bases and J by 1 base, leaving 15 bases between them. Germline CDR1 and CDR2: MNHEY and SMNVEV (reference sequence). The CDR3 extends over 17 amino acids. DNA of the CDR3: TGTGCCAGCAGTTTTCGGCAGGGATGGGGAACTAATGAAAAACTGTTTTTT. Residues: CASSFRQGWGTNEKLFF.

The chain uses TRBV5-1 and TRBJ2-7, with 7 bases lining up with TRBD2. The CDR3 totals 17 residues. J lost 2 bases, V lost 2 bases, and 13 bases had no gene match. The germline gives CDR1 SGHRS, CDR2 YFSETQ. The CDR3 nucleotides are TGCGCCAGCAGCTTTACTTGGATGGGGGGGGATACCTACGAGCAGTACTTC. As protein: CASSFTWMGGDTYEQYF.

The rearrangement links TRBV27 to TRBJ2-2, with 7 bases matching TRBD2. With V trimmed by 5 bases and J by 9 bases, 18 bases remained unmatched. Germline CDR1 MNHEY, CDR2 SMNVEV (reference sequence). The CDR3 totals 17 residues. The CDR3 bases are TGTGCCAGCAGTCCCCCCCCCTCGCGGGAGCTAGCCCGGGAGCTGTTTTTT. It encodes CASSPPPSRELARELFF.

V gene TRBV15 combines with J gene TRBJ2-3, with 8 nucleotides matching TRBD1. The V and J ends lost 1 base and 5 bases, in that order; junction bases with no gene match: 5. The CDR3 is 15 residues long. Germline V gene data show CDR1 as LNHNV and CDR2 as YYDKDF (reference sequence). CDR3 region: CATSRAGQGIDTQYF. CDR3 sequence (DNA): TGTGCCACCAGCAGAGCCGGACAGGGCATAGATACGCAGTATTTT.

For the CDR3, the DNA is TGTGCCAGCAGCTCGCTTCGGATAGCGGGAGTGAACACCGGGGAGCTGTTTTTT. It translates to CASSSLRIAGVNTGELFF. The rearrangement joins TRBV11-2 to TRBJ2-2; TRBD2 agrees at 9 bases. This CDR3 is 18 amino acids long. Per germline, CDR1 SGHAT and CDR2 FQNNGV. V lost 4 bases to trimming and J lost 1 base; unmatched junction nucleotides: 10.

The chain is built from TRBV5-4 and TRBJ2-7, with D uncertain. This CDR3 region has 13 residues. Germline V gives CDR1 SGHNT, CDR2 YYREEE (reference sequence). V was shortened by 0 bases and J by 2 bases, with 6 bases between the two germline ends. In nucleotides, the CDR3 is TGTGCCAGCAGCTTGGGGCGGCCCTACGAGCAGTACTTC. Its translation is CASSLGRPYEQYF. The full variable domain, rest sourced from reference TRBV5-4 and TRBJ2-7, is ETGVTQSPTHLIKTRGQQVTLRCSSQSGHNTVSWYQQALGQGPQFIFQYYREEENGRGNFPPRFSGLQFPNYSSELNVNALELDDSALYLCASSLGRPYEQYFGPGTRLTVT.

CDR3 protein: CAWSVLRTGELFF. The CDR3 bases are TGTGCCTGGAGTGTATTGCGAACCGGGGAGCTGTTTTTT. The rearrangement links TRBV30 to TRBJ2-2; D gene ambiguous. Trimming took 0 bases from V and 5 from J, leaving 7 bases between them. This CDR3 spans 13 amino acids. Per the germline V gene, CDR1 is GTSNPN and CDR2 is SVGIG (reference sequence).

The chain joins TRBV27 to TRBJ2-7, with TRBD1 matching over 8 bases. The V gene end was trimmed by 3 bases and the J gene end by 4 bases; junction bases not matched to a gene: 14. In germline, CDR1 is MNHEY, CDR2 SMNVEV (reference sequence). CDR3 length: 17 amino acids. CDR3 bases: TGTGCCAGCAGTTTGACCCTCCAGGGGGCGACCTTTTACGAGCAGTACTTC. Residues: CASSLTLQGATFYEQYF.